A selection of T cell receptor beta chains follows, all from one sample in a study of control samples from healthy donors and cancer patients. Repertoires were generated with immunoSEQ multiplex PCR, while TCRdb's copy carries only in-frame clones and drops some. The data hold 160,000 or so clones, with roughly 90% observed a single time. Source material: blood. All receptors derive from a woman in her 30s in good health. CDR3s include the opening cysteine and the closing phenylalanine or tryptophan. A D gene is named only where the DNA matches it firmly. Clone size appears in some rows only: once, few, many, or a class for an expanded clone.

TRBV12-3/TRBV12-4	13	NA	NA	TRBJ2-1	TGTGCCAGCATCGGGGAGTCCTACAATGAGCAGTTCTTC	CASIGESYNEQFF
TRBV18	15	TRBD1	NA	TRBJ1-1	TGTGCCAGCCTCCGACAGGGTAAAGGCCACACTGAAGCTTTCTTT	CASLRQGKGHTEAFF
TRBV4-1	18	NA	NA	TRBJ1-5	TGCGCCAGCAGCCAAGGGGGGGTTAGGGGAACCAGCAATCAGCCCCAGCATTTT	CASSQGGVRGTSNQPQHF
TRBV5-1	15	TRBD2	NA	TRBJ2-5	TGCGCCAGCAGTCCGGCAGCGGGGCACCAAGAGACCCAGTACTTC	CASSPAAGHQETQYF
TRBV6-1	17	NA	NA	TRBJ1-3	TGTGCCAGCAGTGCCCATACTGAGACAGTCTCTGGAAACACCATATATTTT	CASSAHTETVSGNTIYF
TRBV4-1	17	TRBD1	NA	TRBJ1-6	TGCGCCAGCAGCCAAACCGGGACAGGGGGCTTGAATTCACCCCTCCACTTT	CASSQTGTGGLNSPLHF
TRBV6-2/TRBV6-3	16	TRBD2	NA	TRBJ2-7	TGTGCCAGCAGTACCCCGGGCGGGAGACAGCCCTACGAGCAGTACTTC	CASSTPGGRQPYEQYF
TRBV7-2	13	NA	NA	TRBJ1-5	TGTGCCAGCAGCTTTGAGGGGAATCAGCCCCAGCATTTT	CASSFEGNQPQHF
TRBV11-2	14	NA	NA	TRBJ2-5	TGTGCCAGCAGCTTCACCGGGACCAGAGAGACCCAGTACTTC	CASSFTGTRETQYF
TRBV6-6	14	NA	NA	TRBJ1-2	TGTGCCAGCAGTTACCAGGCCAGTAACTATGGCTACACCTTC	CASSYQASNYGYTF
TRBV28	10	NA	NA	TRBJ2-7	TGTGCCAGCAGCACTTACGAGCAGTACTTC	CASSTYEQYF
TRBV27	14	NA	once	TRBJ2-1	TGTGCCAGCAGTTCCGGGACCCTTCCAGATGAGCAGTTCTTC	CASSSGTLPDEQFF
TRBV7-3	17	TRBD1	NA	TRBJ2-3	TGTGCCAGCAGTCCTCACTCTACAGGGGGCAGGACAGATACGCAGTATTTT	CASSPHSTGGRTDTQYF
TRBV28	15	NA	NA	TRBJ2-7	TGTGCCAGCAGTTTTGGCGTGAGAATGGGTTACGAGCAGTACTTC	CASSFGVRMGYEQYF
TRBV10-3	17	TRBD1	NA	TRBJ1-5	TGTGCCATCGGGAGGGTCAACAGGGGAACGTCCAATCAGCCCCAGCATTTT	CAIGRVNRGTSNQPQHF
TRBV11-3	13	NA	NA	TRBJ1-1	TGTGCCAGCAGCTTAGAAAATACCCTTCGAGCTTTCTTT	CASSLENTLRAFF
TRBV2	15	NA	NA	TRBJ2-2	TGTGCCAGCAGGACCCTCCTCGGGTTCGCCGGGGAGCTGTTTTTT	CASRTLLGFAGELFF
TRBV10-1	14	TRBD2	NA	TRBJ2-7	TGCGCCAGCAGTTCTGGCGGGAGAAGCTACGAGCAGTACTTC	CASSSGGRSYEQYF
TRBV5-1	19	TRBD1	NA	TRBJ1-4	TGCGCCAGCAGCCTAGGGGACAGCTCCCTGGAGGCGGATAATGAAAAACTGTTTTTT	CASSLGDSSLEADNEKLFF
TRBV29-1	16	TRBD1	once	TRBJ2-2	TGCAGCGTTGACCTACGGACAGGGTTTGGGACCGGGGAGCTGTTTTTT	CSVDLRTGFGTGELFF
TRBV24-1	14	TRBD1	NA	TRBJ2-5	TGTGCCACCAGTGATCGTACAGGGGGGGAGACCCAGTACTTC	CATSDRTGGETQYF
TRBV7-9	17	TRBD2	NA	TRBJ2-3	TGTGCCAGCAGCGACTACCAAGGACTAGCTTTCACAGATACGCAGTATTTT	CASSDYQGLAFTDTQYF
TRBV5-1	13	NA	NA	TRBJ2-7	TGCGCCAGCAGTAGAGACGGGTCCTACGAGCAGTACTTC	CASSRDGSYEQYF
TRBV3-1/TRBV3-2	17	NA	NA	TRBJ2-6	TGTGCCAGCAGCCAAATCTGGGAGCTCTCTGGGGCCAACGTCCTGACTTTC	CASSQIWELSGANVLTF
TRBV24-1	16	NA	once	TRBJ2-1	TGTGCCACCAGTGATCAATCGGGACGGACCTACAATGAGCAGTTCTTC	CATSDQSGRTYNEQFF
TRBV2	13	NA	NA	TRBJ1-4	TGTGCCAGCAGTGAATTAGGGACCTGGGAACTGTTTTTT	CASSELGTWELFF
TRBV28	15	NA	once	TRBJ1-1	TGTGCCAGCAGTTTAGGAGCACGGGTGAACACTGAAGCTTTCTTT	CASSLGARVNTEAFF